The clone carrying this T cell receptor (beta chain) was seen at least ten times. This sample was included in a study of T-cell reconstitution after alpha-beta-depleted transplantation in children. CDR3 length: 19 amino acids. V was clipped by 0 bases and J by 0 bases; unmatched bases: 6. The germline V gene encodes CDR1 SGHDT and CDR2 YYEEEE. Molecular barcoding with unique molecular identifiers was used for the TCRbeta library. TCRdb reprocessed the PCR reads with MiXCR, giving one entry per CDR3 protein. The sample lists about 690,000 distinct CDR3 sequences, about 15% seen once, with approximately 1% in the top ten.

The receptor comes from a human donor who donated a stem cell graft to a child with acute myeloid leukemia. The specimen was PBMCs from the stem cell graft donor, collected from the stem cell graft. This chain links TRBV5-6 with TRBJ2-1; 13 nucleotides align to TRBD2. The CDR3 bases are TGTGCCAGCAGCTTGGTACTAGCGGGGGGGCCAAGCTCCTACAATGAGCAGTTCTTC. This translates into CASSLVLAGGPSSYNEQFF. Full variable domain (rest looked up from reference TRBV5-6 and TRBJ2-1): DAGVTQSPTHLIKTRGQQVTLRCSPKSGHDTVSWYQQALGQGPQFIFQYYEEEERQRGNFPDRFSGHQFPNYSSELNVNALLLGDSALYLCASSLVLAGGPSSYNEQFFGPGTRLTVL.